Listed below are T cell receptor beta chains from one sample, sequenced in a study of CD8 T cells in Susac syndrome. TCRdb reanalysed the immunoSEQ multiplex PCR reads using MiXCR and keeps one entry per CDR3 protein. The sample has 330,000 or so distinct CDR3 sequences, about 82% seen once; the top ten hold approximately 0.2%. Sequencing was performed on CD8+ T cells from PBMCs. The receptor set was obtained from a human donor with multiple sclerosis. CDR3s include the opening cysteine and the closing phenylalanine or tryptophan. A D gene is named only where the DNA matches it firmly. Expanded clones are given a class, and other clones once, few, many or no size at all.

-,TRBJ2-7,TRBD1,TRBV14,TGTGCCAGCAGCCACAGGGGGCGGAGGTACGAGCAGTACTTC,CASSHRGRRYEQYF
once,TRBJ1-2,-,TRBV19,TGTGCCAGTAGTATTACACCGAGCTATGGCTACACCTTC,CASSITPSYGYTF
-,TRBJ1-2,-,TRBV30,TGTGCCTGGACCCCGGGCCTGGGGGGATATGGCTACACCTTC,CAWTPGLGGYGYTF
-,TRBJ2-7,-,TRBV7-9,TGTGCCAGCAGCTTCTCGGGACAATCCCACGAGCAGTACTTC,CASSFSGQSHEQYF
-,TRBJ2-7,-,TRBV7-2,TGTGCCAGCACCGATCTAGGCTACGAGCAGTACTTC,CASTDLGYEQYF
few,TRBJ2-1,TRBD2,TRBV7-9,TGTGCCAGCGGGACTAGCGGGAGGGTTATCTTC,CASGTSGRVIF
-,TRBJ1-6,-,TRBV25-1,TGTGCCAGCAGTGATACCGGGGTGGAGGTCGATTCACCCCTCCACTTT,CASSDTGVEVDSPLHF
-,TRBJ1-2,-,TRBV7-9,TGTGCCAGCAGCTTAAAAGCATTCGACGGACTACATGGCTACACCTTC,CASSLKAFDGLHGYTF
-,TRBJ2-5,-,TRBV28,TGTGCCAGCAGTTTACTGGGCAAGGGTGGCCAGTACTTC,CASSLLGKGGQYF
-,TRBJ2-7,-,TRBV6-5,TGTGCCAGCGCCTTCAAGGATGGGCTGAGCGAGCAGTACTTC,CASAFKDGLSEQYF
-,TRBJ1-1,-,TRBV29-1,TGCAGCGTTGCCCCAGGGTTCCCAGGCACTGAAGCTTTCTTT,CSVAPGFPGTEAFF
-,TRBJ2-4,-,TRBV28,TGTGCCAGCAGGGGGGACGGGGTAACAAAAAGCATTCAGTACTTC,CASRGDGVTKSIQYF
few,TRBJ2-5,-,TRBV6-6,TGTGCCAGCAGTTGGAGCCAACGGTACCAAGAGACCCAGTACTTC,CASSWSQRYQETQYF
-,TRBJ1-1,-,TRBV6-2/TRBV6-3,TGTGCCAGCAGTTACGGGCTCACTGAAGCTTTCTTT,CASSYGLTEAFF
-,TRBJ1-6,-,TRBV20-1,TGCAGTGCTAGGTGGCTACAGGAGGCCAATAATTCACCCCTCCACTTT,CSARWLQEANNSPLHF
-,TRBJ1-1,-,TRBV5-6,TGTGCCAGCAGCTTTGCCTCCGGGCCCCACACTGAAGCTTTCTTT,CASSFASGPHTEAFF
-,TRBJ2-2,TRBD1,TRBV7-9,TGTGCCAGCAGCCCAGGGGACAGTGAGACGAACACCGGGGAGCTGTTTTTT,CASSPGDSETNTGELFF
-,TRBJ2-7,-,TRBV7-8,TGTGCCAGCAGCCCCATGAGGGCGCGTTCCTACGAGCAGTACTTC,CASSPMRARSYEQYF
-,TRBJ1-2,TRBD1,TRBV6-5,TGTGCCAGCGGGGACAGGGGCAACTATGGCTACACCTTC,CASGDRGNYGYTF
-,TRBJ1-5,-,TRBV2,TGTGCCAGCAGCGTCCCCGGCGCTCAGCCCCAGCATTTT,CASSVPGAQPQHF
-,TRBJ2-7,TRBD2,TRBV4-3,TGCGCCAGCAGCCAGTCGCGGGGGAACTACGAGCAGTACTTC,CASSQSRGNYEQYF
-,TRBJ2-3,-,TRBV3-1,TGTGCCAGCAGCCAAGATAACCTAGCCTTGGGAGATACGCAGTATTTT,CASSQDNLALGDTQYF
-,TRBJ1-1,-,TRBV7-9,TGTGCCAGCAGGACCGGGTCTTCACAGACTGAAGCTTTCTTT,CASRTGSSQTEAFF
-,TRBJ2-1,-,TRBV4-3,TGCGCCAGCAGCCAAGGCGGGCTTGAGCAGTTCTTC,CASSQGGLEQFF
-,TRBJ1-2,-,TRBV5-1,TGCGCCAGCAGCTGGGCCACAGGGTTGGATGGCTACACCTTC,CASSWATGLDGYTF
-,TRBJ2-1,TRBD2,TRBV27,TGTGCCAGCAGTTTCCCGGCTAGCGGGAGGGCCTTGGGATACAATGAGCAGTTCTTC,CASSFPASGRALGYNEQFF
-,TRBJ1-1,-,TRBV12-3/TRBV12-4,TGTGCCAGCAGTTTAGCGGGACTATTTGAAGCTTTCTTT,CASSLAGLFEAFF
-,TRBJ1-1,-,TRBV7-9,TGTGCCAGCAGCCTTCGAAGTTCGACAGCGAACACTGAAGCTTTCTTT,CASSLRSSTANTEAFF
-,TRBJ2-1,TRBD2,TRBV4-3,TGCGCCAGCAGCCAAATAGCGGGATGGGGATGGGAGCAGTTCTTC,CASSQIAGWGWEQFF
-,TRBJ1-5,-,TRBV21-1,TGTGCCAGCAGCAAAGGTCAGGGAAAGCTTGGGCGTCAGCCCCAGCATTTT,CASSKGQGKLGRQPQHF
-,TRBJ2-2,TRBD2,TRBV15,TGTGCCACCAGCAGAGAGCCCAGCGGGAGAGGGAACACCGGGGAGCTGTTTTTT,CATSREPSGRGNTGELFF
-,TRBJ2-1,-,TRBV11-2,TGTGCCAGCAGCTTAGGGAGGCCAGCCTACAATGAGCAGTTCTTC,CASSLGRPAYNEQFF
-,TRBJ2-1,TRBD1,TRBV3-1,TGTGCCAGCAGCCATCGATCTTGGACAGGGGGCATACACAATGAGCAGTTCTTC,CASSHRSWTGGIHNEQFF
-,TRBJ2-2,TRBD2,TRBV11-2,TGTGCCAGCAGCTTAGATCCGGGGGGGAGCACCGGGGAGCTGTTTTTT,CASSLDPGGSTGELFF
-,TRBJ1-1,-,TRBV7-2,TGTGCCAGCAGCTTAGCTCGGTCAGGGGAGGTTCGCAACACTGAAGCTTTCTTT,CASSLARSGEVRNTEAFF
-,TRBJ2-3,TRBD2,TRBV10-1,TGCGCCAGCAGTGAGTCGCGACTAGCGGGAGGTCGGGCAGATACGCAGTATTTT,CASSESRLAGGRADTQYF
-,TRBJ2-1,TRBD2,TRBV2,TGTGCCAGCAGTGAATGGGCTAGCGGGTACAATGAGCAGTTCTTC,CASSEWASGYNEQFF
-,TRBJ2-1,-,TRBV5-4,TGTGCCAGCAGCTTGTGGCCAGGGGGGGGGAATGAGCAGTTCTTC,CASSLWPGGGNEQFF
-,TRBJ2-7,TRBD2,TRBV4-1,TGCGCCAGCAGCCAACTTAGCGGGATCAACGAGCAGTACTTC,CASSQLSGINEQYF
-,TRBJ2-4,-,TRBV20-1,TGCAGTGCTATACCAGTGACCTTAGCCAAAAACATTCAGTACTTC,CSAIPVTLAKNIQYF